Following are 5 T cell receptor beta chains from one sample sequenced in a study of blood T cell repertoires in COVID-19. The method was immunoSEQ multiplex PCR; TCRdb's version includes in-frame clones alone and lacks a portion of them. This table holds 140,000 or so clones, 70% to 90% found once. Sample: peripheral blood. These receptors were taken from a woman older than 75 with acute or convalescent COVID-19.

This clone has a single count. The chain joins TRBV29-1 to TRBJ2-2, with TRBD1 identical over 9 bases. Germline V gene data show CDR1 as SQVTM and CDR2 as ANQGSEA. The CDR3 extends over 13 amino acids. Unmatched junction bases numbered 4, after V lost 7 bases and J lost 4 bases. The DNA for the CDR3 is TGCAGCGCGGACAGGGGAGCCACCGGGGAGCTGTTTTTT. Its translation is CSADRGATGELFF.

This clone has only one observation. This chain joins TRBV19 and TRBJ2-5; weak D call: TRBD1 (5 bases). This CDR3 is 15 amino acids long. Germline V lookup: CDR1 LNHDA, CDR2 SQIVND (reference sequence). V was shortened by 3 bases and J by 4 bases, with 15 bases between the two germline ends. CDR3 in DNA: TGTGCCAGTAGTATTCAGGGAAGGGTGCGAGAGACCCAGTACTTC. Its protein is CASSIQGRVRETQYF.

The chain is built from TRBV5-1 and TRBJ2-1, with D possibly matching TRBD1 (5 bases). V gave up 6 bases and J gave up 0 bases, with 10 bases separating them. Looked up from germline, CDR1 is SGHRS and CDR2 is YFSETQ. CDR3 length: 14 amino acids. Here the CDR3 reads CASNPQGSYNEQFF. CDR3 nucleotide sequence: TGCGCCAGCAACCCCCAGGGCTCCTACAATGAGCAGTTCTTC.

This sequence joins TRBV19 and TRBJ1-1; 7 nucleotides match TRBD1. Germline loops: CDR1 LNHDA, CDR2 SQIVND (reference sequence). V was pared by 4 bases and J by 10 bases, with 9 bases of the junction left unmatched. The CDR3 is 13 amino acids. The CDR3, as DNA: TGTGCCAGTAGTAGACAGGGTAAGGTTGGAGCTTTCTTT. Its translation is CASSRQGKVGAFF.

The chain couples TRBV2 to TRBJ2-1; TRBD2 matches at 13 bases. The CDR3 sequence is 15 residues long. Germline V CDR1 and CDR2: SNHLY, FYNNEI. J gave up 2 bases and V 7 bases, and 2 bases lay outside the gene matches. CDR3 sequence: CASTTSGGAYNEQFF. Written as DNA, the CDR3 is TGTGCCAGCACCACTAGCGGGGGGGCCTACAATGAGCAGTTCTTC.